This passage covers 21 T cell receptor beta chains from one sample sequenced in a study of T cell responses to AZD1222 COVID-19 vaccine (dated by TCRdb to about 2021). Library preparation was by the immunoSEQ multiplex PCR assay. TCRdb provides this immuneACCESS table in a form limited to in-frame rearrangements. Some clones are lacking; in checked studies, under half of them reflect an unresolved V gene, and why the rest are absent is not known. Recorded for this sample are around 140,000 clones; about 90% of them occurred a single time. The ten largest clones capture around 1.9% of the sample. The meaning of the sample's time point label: about 28 days (+/-7) after the second vaccine dose. The sequences come from peripheral blood, collected 28 days after the second AZD1222 dose. Source of these receptors: an adult who received the AZD1222 COVID-19 vaccine.

This chain uses TRBV7-6 with TRBJ2-7; D possibly corresponds to TRBD1 (6 bases). Trimming shortened V by 11 bases and J by 4 bases, and 15 bases separated the two germline ends. Germline CDR1 SGHVS, CDR2 FNYEAQ. The length of the CDR3 is 12 residues. In DNA, the CDR3 is TGTGCCTCACAGGGTGTTGGGTACGAGCAGTACTTC. This sequence encodes CASQGVGYEQYF. Together with reference TRBV7-6 and TRBJ2-7, the CDR3 gives the full variable domain: GAGVSQSPRYKVTKRGQDVALRCDPISGHVSLYWYRQALGQGPEFLTYFNYEAQQDKSGLPNDRFSAERPEGSISTLTIQRTEQRDSAMYRCASQGVGYEQYFGPGTRLTVT.

V usage is TRBV5-4 and J usage is TRBJ2-7, with 7 nucleotides matching TRBD2. V shed 5 bases, J shed 4 bases, and the junction held 12 bases outside the gene matches. The CDR3 contains 15 residues. Germline CDR1 and CDR2: SGHNT and YYREEE (reference sequence). CDR3 nucleotides: TGTGCCAGCAGAGTGGAGCTCGGGGGAGGGTACGAGCAGTACTTC. It codes for CASRVELGGGYEQYF.

The V and J genes are TRBV18 and TRBJ1-6, with a tentative D call TRBD1 (5 bases). V was cut by 2 bases and J by 9 bases, with 14 bases left in between. Germline-derived CDR1 and CDR2 are KGHSH and LQKENI. This CDR3 has 15 residues. The CDR3 loop is CASSPGQGNPSPLHF. The DNA for the CDR3 is TGTGCCAGCTCACCAGGACAAGGGAATCCTTCACCCCTCCACTTT.

This clone was observed a single time. This rearrangement joins TRBV12-5 to TRBJ2-4, with D hard to call. The CDR3 sequence is 13 residues long. Per the germline V gene, CDR1 is LGHNT and CDR2 is FRNRAP. The germline V and J ends were trimmed by 6 bases and 0 bases, with 6 bases remaining between them. CDR3 bases: TGTGCTAGTGGCCTGGAAGCCAAAAACATTCAGTACTTC. The encoded protein is CASGLEAKNIQYF.

A single count supports this clone. The chain recombines TRBV5-1 with TRBJ2-3; TRBD2 agrees at 11 bases. V gave up 4 bases and J gave up 6 bases; unmatched junction bases: 10. CDR3 length equals 16 residues. The V gene's germline CDR1 is SGHRS and CDR2 YFSETQ. In nucleotides, the CDR3 is TGCGCCAGCAGCGTCTCACTAGCGGGGGCTGGGGATACGCAGTATTTT. It specifies CASSVSLAGAGDTQYF.

This clone was counted a single time. The V gene is TRBV10-3, the J gene TRBJ2-1; D unresolved. Deletions cut 6 bases from V and 4 bases from J, with 13 bases between. The CDR3 totals 14 residues. Looked up from germline, CDR1 is ENHRY and CDR2 is SYGVKD. The CDR3 protein is CAISSWDKYNEQFF. The CDR3, as DNA: TGTGCCATCAGCAGCTGGGATAAATACAATGAGCAGTTCTTC.

The genes are TRBV30 and TRBJ1-1; D may be TRBD1 (6 bases). From germline, CDR1 is GTSNPN and CDR2 SVGIG (reference sequence). V shed 3 bases and J shed 3 bases, with 11 bases lying between them. The CDR3 consists of 13 residues. The CDR3 region is CAWSRGRYTEAFF. The CDR3 DNA sequence: TGTGCCTGGAGCAGGGGTCGATACACTGAAGCTTTCTTT.

Comments on this clone: Other DNA sequences in the sample encode the same CDR3. The chain links TRBV12-3 or TRBV12-4 to TRBJ2-5, with D uncertain. Trimming took 5 bases from V and 5 from J, leaving 12 bases between them. The CDR3 has 13 residues. As DNA, the CDR3 is TGTGCCAGCAGTCTACTTACTGGGGAGACCCAGTACTTC. This translates into CASSLLTGETQYF.

The J gene is TRBJ2-7, the V gene TRBV2; TRBD2 aligns across 9 bases. The length of the CDR3 is 13 residues. Germline V gives CDR1 SNHLY, CDR2 FYNNEI. DNA of the CDR3: TGTGCCAGCAGTGACCTCGGGGTAGCGGGAGTGAACGTC. Protein sequence: CASSDLGVAGVNV.

The V gene is TRBV12-5, the J gene TRBJ1-5; no clear D gene. The V end was cut by 1 base, the J end by 5 bases, with 12 bases between. Germline V lookup: CDR1 LGHNT, CDR2 FRNRAP. The CDR3 is 15 residues long. This CDR3 is CASGLETPRDQPQHF. CDR3 in DNA: TGTGCTAGTGGTTTGGAGACACCGCGGGATCAGCCCCAGCATTTT.

The chain uses TRBV10-3 and TRBJ1-6; no reliable D call. CDR1 is ENHRY and CDR2 is SYGVKD in the germline V gene. The CDR3 is made up of 14 amino acids. Trimming stripped 3 bases from V and 6 bases from J, with 9 bases between. CDR3 DNA sequence: TGTGCCATCAGTGATGGACGGTCTAATTCACCCCTCCACTTT. It translates to CAISDGRSNSPLHF.

J is TRBJ1-1 and V is TRBV6-5, with 8 bases that match TRBD1. Germline trimming cut 0 bases from V and 5 bases from J; bases unmatched to any gene: 5. Per germline, CDR1 MNHEY and CDR2 SVGAGI. This CDR3 has 15 residues. CDR3 sequence: CASSYSPDRGTEAFF. CDR3 nucleotide sequence: TGTGCCAGCAGTTACTCCCCCGACAGGGGTACTGAAGCTTTCTTT.

This chain joins TRBV28 and TRBJ2-7; TRBD1 aligns across 7 bases. In germline, CDR1 is MDHEN, CDR2 SYDVKM. V shed 3 bases and J 4 bases; nucleotides not matched to a gene: 6. The CDR3 loop spans 14 amino acids. CDR3 in amino acids: CASSFPGQTYEQYF. The CDR3 bases are TGTGCCAGCAGTTTTCCGGGACAGACATACGAGCAGTACTTC.

This chain's CDR3 is CASSLAKGRNSYEQYF. The CDR3 bases are TGTGCCAGCAGCTTGGCTAAGGGACGTAATAGCTACGAGCAGTACTTC. The chain recombines TRBV5-8 with TRBJ2-7; either TRBD1 or TRBD2 may supply D (5 bases each). CDR3 length: 16 residues. Trimming stripped 0 bases from V and 3 bases from J, with 16 bases between. Germline CDR1 SGHTS, CDR2 YDEGEE.

This rearrangement joins TRBV18 to TRBJ1-3; D possibly corresponds to TRBD1 (5 bases). CDR3 length equals 15 residues. CDR1 and CDR2 from the germline V gene are KGHSH and LQKENI. The germline V and J ends were trimmed by 2 bases and 0 bases, with 8 bases remaining between them. DNA of the CDR3: TGTGCCAGCTCACCATTGACAGTCTCTGGAAACACCATATATTTT. Its translation is CASSPLTVSGNTIYF.

This chain uses TRBV18 with TRBJ2-1, with D perhaps TRBD2 (5 bases). The CDR3 runs to 13 residues. V dropped 2 bases and J dropped 5 bases, with 7 bases sitting between them. Germline CDR1 reads KGHSH; CDR2 reads LQKENI. CDR3 sequence (DNA): TGTGCCAGCTCACCAACCGGGGACAATGAGCAGTTCTTC. Its translation: CASSPTGDNEQFF. The full variable domain, rest sourced from reference TRBV18 and TRBJ2-1, is NAGVMQNPRHLVRRRGQEARLRCSPMKGHSHVYWYRQLPEEGLKFMVYLQKENIIDESGMPKERFSAEFPKEGPSILRIQQVVRGDSAAYFCASSPTGDNEQFFGPGTRLTVL.

The chain couples TRBV11-3 to TRBJ2-7; D is unclear. There are 13 residues in the CDR3. Germline lookup yields CDR1 SGHNT and CDR2 YENEEA. The germline V and J ends were trimmed by 3 bases and 4 bases, with 10 bases remaining between them. The CDR3 loop reads CASSFSTGYEQYV. CDR3 sequence (DNA): TGTGCCAGCAGCTTTTCGACGGGTTACGAGCAGTACGTC.

This chain links TRBV10-2 with TRBJ1-1; the match to TRBD1 covers 8 bases. CDR3 size: 18 residues. Germline V CDR1 and CDR2: WSHSY, SAAADI. Trimming cost V 1 base and J 4 bases; bases outside gene matches: 14. Here the CDR3 DNA reads TGCGCCAGCAGTGAGTTCCGGGACAGGTGGGCCCCTAGCACTGAAGCTTTCTTT. Translation: CASSEFRDRWAPSTEAFF.

Notes on this clone: The same CDR3 also results from other DNA sequences found in this sample. The chain carries TRBV18 and TRBJ1-4; D unclear. Trimming cost V 3 bases and J 8 bases, with 7 bases left between them. Germline values: CDR1 KGHSH, CDR2 LQKENI. The CDR3 contains 12 residues. In nucleotides, the CDR3 is TGTGCCAGCTCACCGTCGGGGGAAAAACTGTTTTTT. Protein product: CASSPSGEKLFF.

The chain recombines TRBV9 with TRBJ2-1; 7 nucleotides line up with TRBD1. The length of the CDR3 is 17 residues. V gave up 3 bases and J gave up 3 bases; unmatched junction bases: 12. Germline CDR1 and CDR2: SGDLS and YYNGEE. Here the CDR3 reads CASSGQGRGPLYNEQFF. The CDR3 DNA reads TGTGCCAGCAGCGGACAGGGAAGGGGCCCCCTCTACAATGAGCAGTTCTTC.

J is TRBJ1-5 and V is TRBV5-5; possibly TRBD1 for D (5 bases). Per germline, CDR1 SGHKS and CDR2 YYEKEE (reference sequence). The CDR3 extends over 17 amino acids. V was cut by 4 bases and J by 3 bases, with 20 bases left in between. CDR3 DNA: TGTGCCAGCAGCCCGGGACGTTTTCCGGAGATCAATCAGCCCCAGCATTTT. Protein sequence: CASSPGRFPEINQPQHF. The entire variable domain, with the rest obtained from reference TRBV5-5 and TRBJ1-5, is as follows: DAGVTQSPTHLIKTRGQQVTLRCSPISGHKSVSWYQQVLGQGPQFIFQYYEKEERGRGNFPDRFSARQFPNYSSELNVNALLLGDSALYLCASSPGRFPEINQPQHFGDGTRLSIL.